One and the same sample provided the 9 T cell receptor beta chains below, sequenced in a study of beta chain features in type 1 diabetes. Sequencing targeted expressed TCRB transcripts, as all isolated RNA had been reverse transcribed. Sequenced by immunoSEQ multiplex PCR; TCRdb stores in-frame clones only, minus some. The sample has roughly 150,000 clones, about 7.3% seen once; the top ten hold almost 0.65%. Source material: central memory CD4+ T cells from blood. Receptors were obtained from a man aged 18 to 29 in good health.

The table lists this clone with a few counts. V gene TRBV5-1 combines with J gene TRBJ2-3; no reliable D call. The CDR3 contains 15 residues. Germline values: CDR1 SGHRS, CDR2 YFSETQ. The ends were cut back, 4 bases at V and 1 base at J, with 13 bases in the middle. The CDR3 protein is CASSPRSTGTDTQYF. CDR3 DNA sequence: TGCGCCAGCAGCCCCCGGTCGACTGGCACAGATACGCAGTATTTT.

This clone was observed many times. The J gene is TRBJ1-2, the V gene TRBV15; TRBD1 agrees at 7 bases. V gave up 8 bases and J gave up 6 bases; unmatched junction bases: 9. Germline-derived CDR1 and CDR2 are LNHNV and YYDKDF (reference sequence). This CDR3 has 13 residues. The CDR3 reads CATSGGHGNGYTF. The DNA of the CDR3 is TGTGCCACCTCAGGGGGGCACGGGAATGGCTACACCTTC.

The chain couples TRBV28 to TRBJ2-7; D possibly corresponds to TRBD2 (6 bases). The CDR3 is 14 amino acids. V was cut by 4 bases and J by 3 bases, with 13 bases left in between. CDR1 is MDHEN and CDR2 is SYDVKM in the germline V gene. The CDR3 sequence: CASSSPGRNYEQYF. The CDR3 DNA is TGTGCCAGCAGTTCCCCGGGGAGGAACTACGAGCAGTACTTC.

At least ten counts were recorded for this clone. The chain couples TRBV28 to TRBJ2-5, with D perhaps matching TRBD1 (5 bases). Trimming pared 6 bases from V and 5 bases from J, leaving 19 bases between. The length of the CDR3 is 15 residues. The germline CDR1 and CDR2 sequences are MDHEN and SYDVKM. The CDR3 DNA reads TGTGCCAGCAGCCTCCAAGTAACAGGCGCCGAGACCCAGTACTTC. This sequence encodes CASSLQVTGAETQYF.

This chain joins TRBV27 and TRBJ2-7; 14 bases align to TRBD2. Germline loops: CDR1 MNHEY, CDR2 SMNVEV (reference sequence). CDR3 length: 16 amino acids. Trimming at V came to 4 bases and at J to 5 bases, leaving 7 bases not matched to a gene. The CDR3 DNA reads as TGTGCCAGCAGTTCCGAGGGACTAGCGGGAGTTAACGAGCAGTACTTC. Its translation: CASSSEGLAGVNEQYF.

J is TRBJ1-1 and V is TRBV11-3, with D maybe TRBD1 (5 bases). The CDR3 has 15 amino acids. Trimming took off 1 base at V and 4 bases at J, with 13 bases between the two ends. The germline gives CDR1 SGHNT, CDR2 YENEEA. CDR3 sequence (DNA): TGTGCCAGCAGCTTAGGGGGACTCTGGTTCACTGAAGCTTTCTTT. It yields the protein CASSLGGLWFTEAFF.

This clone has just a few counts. DNA for the CDR3: TGTGCCAGCAGCCTTAATAGCGGCTCCTACAATGAGCAGTTCTTC. Translating gives CASSLNSGSYNEQFF. This rearrangement joins TRBV5-4 to TRBJ2-1, with D perhaps matching TRBD2 (6 bases). V lost 4 bases and J 0 bases, leaving 11 bases between the germline ends. This CDR3 is built from 15 residues. Germline V lookup: CDR1 SGHNT, CDR2 YYREEE (reference sequence).

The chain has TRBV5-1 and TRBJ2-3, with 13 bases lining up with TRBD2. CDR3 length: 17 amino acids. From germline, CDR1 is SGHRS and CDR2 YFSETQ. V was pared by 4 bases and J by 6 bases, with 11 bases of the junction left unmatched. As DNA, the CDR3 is TGCGCCAGCAGCGCGACTAGCGGGGGGCAAATGCCCGATACGCAGTATTTT. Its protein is CASSATSGGQMPDTQYF.

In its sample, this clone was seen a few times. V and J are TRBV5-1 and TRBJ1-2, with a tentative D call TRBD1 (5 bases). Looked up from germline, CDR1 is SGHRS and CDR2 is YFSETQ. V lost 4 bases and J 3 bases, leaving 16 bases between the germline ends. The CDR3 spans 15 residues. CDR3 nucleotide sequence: TGCGCCAGCAGCCTTAATTCGGACATTGACTATGGCTACACCTTC. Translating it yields CASSLNSDIDYGYTF.